The 30 T cell receptor beta chains below all came from one sample that was sequenced in a study of T cells in Graves' hyperthyroidism and ophthalmopathy. Amplification targeted TCR beta CDR3 regions from RNA transcripts. The HTBI primer set was used in a first-round RT-PCR of the TCR CDR3. MiXCR was run by TCRdb on the multiplex PCR reads, yielding one entry per CDR3 protein. The sample lists 550,000 to 650,000 distinct CDR3 sequences; roughly 15% were seen once. The sequencing input was blood. The origin of the receptors is a woman aged 40 to 55 with Graves' hyperthyroidism.

The chain employs TRBV19 and TRBJ2-1, with 8 bases identical to TRBD2. The CDR3 loop spans 15 amino acids. The V gene end was trimmed by 2 bases and the J gene end by 4 bases; junction bases not matched to a gene: 4. Per the germline V gene, CDR1 is LNHDA and CDR2 is SQIVND (reference sequence). The CDR3 coding sequence is TGTGCCAGTAGTATATTACTAGCGGATTACAATGAGCAGTTCTTC. It yields the protein CASSILLADYNEQFF.

The chain recombines TRBV20-1 with TRBJ2-2; TRBD2 matches 7 bases. V lost 3 bases and J lost 4; bases outside the gene matches: 17. The length of the CDR3 is 18 residues. Germline-derived CDR1 and CDR2 are DFQATT and SNEGSKA (reference sequence). The CDR3 nucleotides are TGCAGTGCTAGGAGCGGGACTAACGGTCCAGGGAGCACCGGGGAGCTGTTTTTT. Protein sequence: CSARSGTNGPGSTGELFF.

There are many counts of this clonotype. The chain carries TRBV24-1 and TRBJ1-5; no clear D gene. Germline V gives CDR1 KGHDR, CDR2 SFDVKD. The CDR3 spans 15 residues. V lost 4 bases and J lost 3, with 12 bases in between. CDR3 region: CATSDTDGYNQPQHF. The CDR3 coding sequence is TGTGCCACCAGTGACACGGACGGCTACAATCAGCCCCAGCATTTT.

This clonotype was seen many times. J is TRBJ2-7 and V is TRBV5-6; 7 bases line up with TRBD2. This CDR3 spans 16 amino acids. In germline, CDR1 is SGHDT, CDR2 YYEEEE. Trimming removed 4 bases from V and 1 base from J; junction bases left unmatched: 11. CDR3 bases: TGTGCCAGCAGCCCCAGAGCTAGCGGTAAATCCTACGAGCAGTACTTC. It encodes CASSPRASGKSYEQYF.

This clonotype was counted between two and nine times. Here the CDR3 DNA reads TGCGCCAGCAGCTTGGGACAGAATGGTCAGCCCCAGCATTTT. It is translated as CASSLGQNGQPQHF. This chain connects TRBV5-1 to TRBJ1-5, with TRBD1 as a possible D gene (5 bases). The CDR3 covers 14 residues. V was cut by 0 bases and J by 6 bases, with 10 bases left in between. Germline V gives CDR1 SGHRS, CDR2 YFSETQ.

This clonotype was detected only a few times. V usage is TRBV6-5 and J usage is TRBJ1-2, with a tentative D call TRBD1 (5 bases). Deletions cut 0 bases from V and 4 bases from J, with 12 bases between. CDR1 is MNHEY and CDR2 is SVGAGI in the germline V gene. The CDR3 is 15 residues long. CDR3 protein: CASSYSIGATYGYTF. The CDR3 nucleotides are TGTGCCAGCAGTTACTCGATTGGGGCTACCTATGGCTACACCTTC.

The V call is TRBV12-3 or TRBV12-4, the J call TRBJ2-1, with 9 bases aligning to TRBD2. The ends lost 3 bases at V and 9 bases at J; junction bases unmatched: 12. The CDR3 has 16 residues. CDR3 sequence: CASSLAGGPGLGEQFF. For the CDR3, the DNA is TGTGCCAGCAGTTTGGCGGGAGGGCCGGGGCTTGGTGAGCAGTTCTTC.

The V and J genes are TRBV20-1 and TRBJ2-3; perhaps TRBD2 as D (6 bases). V was clipped by 3 bases and J by 2 bases, with 15 bases between them. This CDR3 has 15 residues. The germline V gene has CDR1 DFQATT and CDR2 SNEGSKA (reference sequence). In nucleotides, the CDR3 is TGCAGTGCTAGCCGACTAGGCGAAAACACAGATACGCAGTATTTT. It translates to CSASRLGENTDTQYF.

The CDR3 nucleotides read TGTGCCAGCAATGCCAGGGAAAAACTGTTTTTT. The encoded protein is CASNAREKLFF. The genes are TRBV2 and TRBJ1-4; D is unresolved. The germline gives CDR1 SNHLY, CDR2 FYNNEI. The CDR3 is 11 amino acids. Trimming removed 7 bases from V and 8 bases from J, with 8 bases in between.

The rearrangement uses TRBV5-1 and TRBJ1-6; the match to TRBD1 covers 9 bases. CDR1 is SGHRS, CDR2 YFSETQ, per germline. V shed 5 bases, J shed 9 bases, and the junction held 9 bases outside the gene matches. The CDR3 runs 15 residues. CDR3 sequence reads: CASRMTGQGISPLHF. Here the CDR3 DNA reads TGCGCCAGCAGGATGACTGGACAGGGGATTTCACCCCTCCACTTT.

This clonotype was observed a few times. The V gene is TRBV29-1, the J gene TRBJ2-1; TRBD2 aligns across 10 bases. This CDR3 region has 15 residues. Germline V CDR1 and CDR2: SQVTM, ANQGSEA. Trimming took 4 bases from V and 6 from J; bases not matched to a gene: 9. The chain's CDR3 is CSVVSASGSGNEQFF. As DNA, the CDR3 is TGCAGCGTTGTTTCAGCTAGCGGGAGCGGCAATGAGCAGTTCTTC.

This sequence joins TRBV19 and TRBJ1-1, with 8 bases matching TRBD1. V trimming: 5 bases; J trimming: 8 bases; junction bases outside the gene matches: 10. This CDR3 comprises 14 residues. The germline CDR1 and CDR2 sequences are LNHDA and SQIVND (reference sequence). The CDR3 region has the DNA TGTGCCAGTAGTTTGAACAGGGGGAAGTCGGAAGCTTTCTTT. This gives the protein CASSLNRGKSEAFF.

This clonotype was observed at least ten times. The rearrangement joins TRBV6-1 to TRBJ1-1; D unclear. Germline CDR1 MNHNS, CDR2 SASEGT. V was pared by 8 bases and J by 1 base, with 14 bases between. This CDR3 contains 14 residues. The DNA of the CDR3 is TGTGCCAGCGGAGGTAAGGGCGAGAACACTGAAGCTTTCTTT. As protein: CASGGKGENTEAFF.

This chain connects TRBV6-1 to TRBJ2-1, with D unresolved. The CDR3 totals 14 residues. The V gene's germline CDR1 is MNHNS and CDR2 SASEGT. CDR3 residues: CETRRGLAYNEQFF. CDR3 DNA: TGTGAAACACGCCGAGGTCTCGCCTACAATGAGCAGTTCTTC.

The chain links TRBV20-1 to TRBJ2-1, with 9 positions matching TRBD2. Per the germline V gene, CDR1 is DFQATT and CDR2 is SNEGSKA (reference sequence). J was trimmed by 4 bases and V by 0 bases; bases with no gene match: 7. The CDR3 extends over 16 amino acids. CDR3 sequence reads: CSARDETSGQYNEQFF. CDR3 nucleotide sequence: TGCAGTGCTAGAGACGAGACTAGCGGTCAATACAATGAGCAGTTCTTC.

This clonotype was seen more than once but under ten times. The rearrangement joins TRBV19 to TRBJ1-1; D uncertain. Trimming removed 3 bases at V and 1 base at J, with 6 bases between. This CDR3 has 13 residues. CDR1 and CDR2 from the germline V gene are LNHDA and SQIVND (reference sequence). DNA for the CDR3: TGTGCCAGTAGTATGAAGCAGAACACTGAAGCTTTCTTT. As protein: CASSMKQNTEAFF. Drawing the rest from reference TRBV19 and TRBJ1-1, the complete variable domain is DGGITQSPKYLFRKEGQNVTLSCEQNLNHDAMYWYRQDPGQGLRLIYYSQIVNDFQKGDIAEGYSVSREKKESFPLTVTSAQKNPTAFYLCASSMKQNTEAFFGQGTRLTVV.

This clonotype was picked up a small number of times. The genes are TRBV7-8 and TRBJ1-3; D gene uncertain. Trimming stripped 5 bases from V and 0 bases from J, with 8 bases between. The CDR3 spans 14 residues. The V gene's germline CDR1 is SGHVS and CDR2 FQNEAQ. CDR3 nucleotides: TGTGCCAGCAGCCCGGATGTCTCTGGAAACACCATATATTTT. Its translation: CASSPDVSGNTIYF. Full variable domain (remainder filled in from reference TRBV7-8 and TRBJ1-3): GAGVSQSPRYKVAKRGQDVALRCDPISGHVSLFWYQQALGQGPEFLTYFQNEAQLDKSGLPSDRFFAERPEGSVSTLKIQRTQQEDSAVYLCASSPDVSGNTIYFGEGSWLTVV.

This clonotype has more than one count but fewer than ten. This chain uses TRBV4-1 with TRBJ2-2; TRBD2 matches at 13 bases. The germline CDR1 and CDR2 sequences are MGHRA and YSYEKL. Trimming cost V 1 base and J 4 bases; bases outside gene matches: 12. The CDR3 has 20 residues. DNA for the CDR3: TGCGCCAGCAGCCAAGCCGCGGGACTAGCGGGACGATCGAGCACCGGGGAGCTGTTTTTT. It codes for CASSQAAGLAGRSSTGELFF.

This clonotype was recorded many times. CDR3 bases: TGTGCCAGCAGTATGACCCGGGGTGGCAATCAGCCCCAGCATTTT. Translating gives CASSMTRGGNQPQHF. The chain combines TRBV27 with TRBJ1-5; D is undetermined. Trimming cost V 5 bases and J 2 bases, with 13 bases left between them. Per germline, CDR1 MNHEY and CDR2 SMNVEV (reference sequence). The CDR3 is 15 residues long.

The sample holds many counts of this clonotype. The genes are TRBV20-1 and TRBJ1-2; D may be TRBD1 (5 bases). CDR1 and CDR2 from the germline V gene are DFQATT and SNEGSKA (reference sequence). The ends were cut back, 3 bases at V and 7 bases at J, with 21 bases in the middle. This CDR3 spans 15 amino acids. The CDR3 spells CSASRGTLSSGGYTF. CDR3 in DNA: TGCAGTGCTAGTCGGGGGACTTTATCTAGTGGTGGCTACACCTTC.

This clonotype was seen ten or more times. The chain has TRBV3-1 and TRBJ1-6; the match to TRBD1 covers 7 bases. The V segment lost 6 bases and the J segment 10 bases; nucleotides outside the gene matches: 9. Germline V gene lookup returns CDR1 LGHDT and CDR2 YNNKEL (reference sequence). CDR3 length: 14 residues. CDR3 nucleotide sequence: TGTGCCAGCAGATTAACAGGGGAAGGATCACCCCTCCACTTT. Protein product: CASRLTGEGSPLHF.

The chain joins TRBV7-9 to TRBJ2-7; TRBD2 is a possible D gene (6 bases). Per germline, CDR1 SEHNR and CDR2 FQNEAQ (reference sequence). The CDR3 loop spans 17 amino acids. V was cut by 1 base and J by 6 bases, with 22 bases left in between. The CDR3 DNA sequence: TGTGCCAGCAGCTTAGGTCTAAATTCTCGGGGGATGACCGAGCAGTACTTC. This encodes CASSLGLNSRGMTEQYF.

Ten or more counts support this clonotype. The chain is built from TRBV5-6 and TRBJ2-7; weak D call: TRBD2 (6 bases). Germline loops: CDR1 SGHDT, CDR2 YYEEEE. This CDR3 contains 16 residues. Trimming stripped 5 bases from V and 1 base from J, with 19 bases between. This CDR3 is CASSSPREWRSYEQYF. In nucleotides, the CDR3 is TGTGCCAGCAGTAGCCCCCGGGAGTGGAGGTCCTACGAGCAGTACTTC.

This clonotype was picked up a small number of times. The chain couples TRBV20-1 to TRBJ1-3; D gene ambiguous. The CDR3 has 14 amino acids. The germline gives CDR1 DFQATT, CDR2 SNEGSKA (reference sequence). Deletions cut 0 bases from V and 0 bases from J, with 6 bases between. The CDR3 is CSARDDGSGNTIYF. CDR3 nucleotides: TGCAGTGCTAGAGATGACGGCTCTGGAAACACCATATATTTT.

At least ten counts were recorded for this clonotype. J is TRBJ1-2 and V is TRBV12-3 or TRBV12-4, with D hard to call. The V end was cut by 3 bases, the J end by 0 bases, with 8 bases between. The CDR3 loop spans 14 amino acids. CDR3 in amino acids: CASSFSSSNYGYTF. CDR3 nucleotides: TGTGCCAGCAGTTTTAGCAGTTCTAACTATGGCTACACCTTC.

The rearrangement joins TRBV25-1 to TRBJ1-2; 10 nucleotides match TRBD1. Germline V gene lookup returns CDR1 MGHDK and CDR2 SYGVNS. CDR3 length equals 16 residues. V was clipped by 2 bases and J by 4 bases; unmatched bases: 7. The CDR3 DNA reads TGTGCCAGCAGTGAACATGGGACAGGGGACGGCTATGGCTACACCTTC. Translated, it gives CASSEHGTGDGYGYTF.

This clonotype was seen a handful of times. The chain has TRBV6-1 and TRBJ1-6; no reliable D call. Germline CDR1 is MNHNS and CDR2 is SASEGT. Trimming left V 3 bases short and J 0 bases short, with 9 bases between. The CDR3 is 16 amino acids. The chain's CDR3 is CASSEDHSSYNSPLHF. In DNA form, the CDR3 reads TGTGCCAGCAGTGAGGATCATAGCTCCTATAATTCACCCCTCCACTTT.

At least ten counts were recorded for this clonotype. The CDR3 DNA follows: TGTGCCAGCAGTCAGAGGACAGGGTGGACTGAAGCTTTCTTT. Its translation is CASSQRTGWTEAFF. The rearrangement joins TRBV6-1 to TRBJ1-1, with 8 bases fitting TRBD1. Germline loops: CDR1 MNHNS, CDR2 SASEGT. V trimming: 5 bases; J trimming: 5 bases; junction bases outside the gene matches: 7. The CDR3 has 14 residues.

This clonotype came up once. The rearrangement links TRBV12-5 to TRBJ1-3, with D perhaps TRBD1 (5 bases). V lost 1 base and J 3 bases, leaving 13 bases between the germline ends. Germline CDR1 reads LGHNT; CDR2 reads FRNRAP. The length of the CDR3 is 16 residues. CDR3 in DNA: TGTGCTAGTGGTTTGGAATACCGGGACTATGGAAACACCATATATTTT. Residues: CASGLEYRDYGNTIYF.

The chain combines TRBV29-1 with TRBJ1-2; D unclear. Germline CDR1 and CDR2: SQVTM and ANQGSEA. The CDR3 loop spans 14 amino acids. V gave up 3 bases and J gave up 1 base, with 12 bases separating them. In DNA, the CDR3 is TGCAGCGTTGATAGGGCAGACCTTAACTATGGCTACACCTTC. This gives the protein CSVDRADLNYGYTF. The full variable domain, with the rest looked up from reference TRBV29-1 and TRBJ1-2, is SAVISQKPSRDICQRGTSLTIQCQVDSQVTMMFWYRQQPGQSLTLIATANQGSEATYESGFVIDKFPISRPNLTFSTLTVSNMSPEDSSIYLCSVDRADLNYGYTFGSGTRLTVV.